The rows below give T cell receptor beta chains drawn from one sample of a study of T cell repertoires in cytomegalovirus infection. TCRdb re-called the reads with MiXCR, one entry per CDR3 protein. The sample contains 650,000 to 900,000 distinct CDR3 sequences, about 29% of which appear only once. For these receptors, no antigen is known. Sequences were derived from cultured CD8+ T cells from PBMCs, sampled from culture after CMV antigen stimulation. Receptors were obtained from a human donor in good health (CMV status not recorded). Some clones in this sample may be carry-over from other donors' samples. The CDR3 runs from the conserved cysteine through the conserved F or W. Each record gives: clone size, D gene, J gene, V gene, CDR3 protein, CDR3 DNA. A D gene is named only where the DNA matches it firmly. Size is stated for part of the rows, as once, few or many counts, or as a class when the clone is expanded.

. | . | TRBJ1-1 | TRBV5-1 | CASSGPGSTEAFF | TGCGCCAGCAGCGGACCGGGCAGCACTGAAGCTTTCTTT
. | . | TRBJ2-1 | TRBV6-1 | CASSPHHSYSYNEQFF | TGTGCCAGCAGTCCCCACCACAGCTATTCCTACAATGAGCAGTTCTTC
. | TRBD2 | TRBJ2-5 | TRBV5-8 | CASSLDLADQETQYF | TGTGCCAGCAGCTTGGATCTAGCGGACCAAGAGACCCAGTACTTC
. | TRBD2 | TRBJ2-3 | TRBV20-1 | CSADWVSGGPTDTQYF | TGCAGTGCTGACTGGGTTAGCGGGGGACCCACAGATACGCAGTATTTT
. | . | TRBJ2-7 | TRBV6-5 | CASSYHSEREQYF | TGTGCCAGCAGTTACCACTCCGAGAGGGAGCAGTACTTC
few | . | TRBJ1-2 | TRBV28 | CASSFSIRDLYTF | TGTGCCAGCAGTTTCAGTATCCGGGATCTATACACCTTC
. | TRBD2 | TRBJ2-1 | TRBV9 | CASSTRLAGGTQANEQFF | TGTGCCAGCAGCACCAGACTAGCGGGGGGGACTCAAGCCAATGAGCAGTTCTTC
few | TRBD2 | TRBJ2-3 | TRBV10-3 | CAISETSGLAGGRGLHTQYF | TGTGCCATCAGTGAGACCTCGGGACTAGCGGGGGGCCGGGGACTTCATACGCAGTATTTT
few | TRBD2 | TRBJ2-5 | TRBV7-9 | CASSPRLAGAEETQYF | TGTGCCAGCAGCCCTAGACTAGCGGGGGCCGAAGAGACCCAGTACTTC
few | . | TRBJ2-5 | TRBV25-1 | CASSEMETQYF | TGTGCCAGCAGTGAAATGGAGACCCAGTACTTC
. | . | TRBJ1-1 | TRBV2 | CASSEGHHTEAFF | TGTGCCAGCAGTGAAGGACACCACACTGAAGCTTTCTTT
. | . | TRBJ2-3 | TRBV27 | CASSPRRVTDTQYF | TGTGCCAGCAGTCCACGACGGGTAACGGATACGCAGTATTTT
. | . | TRBJ1-1 | TRBV14 | CASSPDRRGAFF | TGTGCCAGCAGCCCCGACAGGAGAGGAGCTTTCTTT
few | . | TRBJ2-7 | TRBV15 | CATSRGVYPYEQYF | TGTGCCACCAGCAGAGGCGTATACCCCTACGAGCAGTACTTC
. | . | TRBJ1-6 | TRBV5-4 | CASSPEFGVVTYNSPLHF | TGTGCCAGCAGCCCGGAGTTTGGGGTAGTTACCTATAATTCACCCCTCCACTTT
. | TRBD2 | TRBJ2-3 | TRBV5-6 | CASSAGTSGGGTDTQYF | TGTGCCAGCAGCGCCGGGACTAGCGGGGGAGGCACAGATACGCAGTATTTT
few | . | TRBJ2-2 | TRBV4-1 | CASSRMITGELFF | TGCGCCAGCAGCCGAATGATCACCGGGGAGCTGTTTTTT
few | . | TRBJ2-1 | TRBV24-1 | CATSDLPRATSSYNEQFF | TGTGCCACCAGTGATTTGCCACGAGCTACGAGCTCCTACAATGAGCAGTTCTTC
many | . | TRBJ2-2 | TRBV7-8 | CASFRAGGTGELFF | TGTGCCAGCTTCCGAGCCGGGGGCACCGGGGAGCTGTTTTTT
few | TRBD1 | TRBJ2-3 | TRBV11-2 | CASSFGQGGTDTQYF | TGTGCCAGCAGCTTTGGACAGGGCGGCACAGATACGCAGTATTTT
. | . | TRBJ1-5 | TRBV19 | CASTALRDSNQPQHF | TGTGCCAGTACCGCCCTCCGGGATAGCAATCAGCCCCAGCATTTT
few | TRBD2 | TRBJ2-1 | TRBV7-6 | CASSYGLAGGIGEQFF | TGTGCCAGCAGCTACGGACTAGCGGGGGGGATAGGTGAGCAGTTCTTC
. | . | TRBJ1-5 | TRBV19 | CASSIARWDQPQHF | TGTGCCAGTAGTATTGCTCGGTGGGATCAGCCCCAGCATTTT
many | . | TRBJ2-5 | TRBV7-8 | CASSPPTSLYQETQYF | TGTGCCAGCAGCCCCCCGACATCCTTGTACCAAGAGACCCAGTACTTC
. | TRBD2 | TRBJ2-1 | TRBV19 | CASSIEPSGGDEQFF | TGTGCCAGTAGTATAGAGCCTAGCGGGGGCGATGAGCAGTTCTTC
many | TRBD2 | TRBJ2-2 | TRBV7-2 | CASRLAGGHTPGELFF | TGTGCCAGCCGGCTGGCGGGGGGCCATACGCCCGGGGAGCTGTTTTTT
. | . | TRBJ2-3 | TRBV7-9 | CASSSPEGAFTDTQYF | TGTGCCAGCAGCTCCCCGGAGGGGGCCTTCACAGATACGCAGTATTTT
. | . | TRBJ2-5 | TRBV5-4 | CASSFGDRGEETQYF | TGTGCCAGCAGCTTCGGTGATAGGGGAGAGGAGACCCAGTACTTC
few | . | TRBJ2-3 | TRBV27 | CASSGDDTQYF | TGTGCCAGCAGCGGGGATGATACGCAGTATTTT
once | TRBD1 | TRBJ2-1 | TRBV7-4 | CASRQPGQAYNEQFF | TGTGCCAGCAGACAACCGGGACAGGCCTACAATGAGCAGTTCTTC
. | . | TRBJ2-2 | TRBV7-4 | CASSLVLSTGELFF | TGTGCCAGCAGCTTAGTACTTTCCACCGGGGAGCTGTTTTTT
few | . | TRBJ2-7 | TRBV6-5 | CASSYSSIDTRRPYEQYF | TGTGCCAGCAGTTACTCCAGCATAGACACCAGAAGACCCTACGAGCAGTACTTC
. | TRBD2 | TRBJ2-3 | TRBV27 | CASSLAGGSSDTQYF | TGTGCCAGCAGTCTAGCGGGGGGATCTTCAGATACGCAGTATTTT
. | . | TRBJ1-5 | TRBV27 | CASSPFPPREQGQPQHF | TGTGCCAGCAGTCCCTTCCCCCCCAGGGAACAAGGTCAGCCCCAGCATTTT
many | . | TRBJ2-1 | TRBV2 | CASSDVVGLYNEQFF | TGTGCCAGCAGTGATGTAGTAGGGCTCTACAATGAGCAGTTCTTC
. | . | TRBJ2-1 | TRBV2 | CASSVAPYNEQFF | TGTGCCAGCAGCGTGGCACCCTACAATGAGCAGTTCTTC
few | . | TRBJ2-2 | TRBV9 | CASSVGRVLNTGELFF | TGTGCCAGCAGCGTAGGCCGAGTTTTGAACACCGGGGAGCTGTTTTTT
. | TRBD1 | TRBJ1-1 | TRBV27 | CASSVQGRGTEAFF | TGTGCCAGCAGCGTACAGGGGAGAGGCACTGAAGCTTTCTTT
many | . | TRBJ2-3 | TRBV4-3 | CASSQDATAGLVDTQYF | TGCGCCAGCAGCCAGGATGCAACGGCGGGGCTGGTGGATACGCAGTATTTT
many | TRBD1 | TRBJ2-1 | TRBV7-2 | CASSVSDRGGGEQFF | TGTGCCAGCAGCGTCAGTGACAGGGGGGGTGGCGAGCAGTTCTTC
. | . | TRBJ1-1 | TRBV7-4 | CASSDELYNTEAFF | TGTGCCAGCAGCGACGAGTTGTACAACACTGAAGCTTTCTTT
. | . | TRBJ2-2 | TRBV6-1 | CACTTSGGFSTGELFF | TGTGCCTGCACTACTTCTGGGGGGTTTAGTACCGGGGAGCTGTTTTTT
. | . | TRBJ2-1 | TRBV13 | CASSRTSFGYNEQFF | TGTGCCAGCAGCCGAACTAGCTTCGGCTACAATGAGCAGTTCTTC
few | . | TRBJ2-7 | TRBV7-9 | CASSFREWEQYF | TGTGCCAGCAGCTTCCGCGAATGGGAGCAGTACTTC
. | . | TRBJ2-2 | TRBV4-1 | CASAGKGELFF | TGCGCCAGCGCAGGGAAGGGGGAGCTGTTTTTT
few | . | TRBJ2-6 | TRBV4-2 | CASSQDGGAGANVLTF | TGTGCCAGCAGCCAAGATGGAGGGGCTGGGGCCAACGTCCTGACTTTC